This T cell receptor (beta chain) was captured in a study of blood T cell repertoires in COVID-19 (TCRdb year 2020). Background for the entire study: Samples from collaborators originated in the United States, Italy and Spain and spanned both the acute and convalescent phases of COVID-19. The repertoires were released in a freely available public database intended as a resource for research on the immune response to SARS-CoV-2. The sample metadata nearly always contained a de-identified subject ID, COVID-19 status, age in years and sex. The samples were drawn from the first 160 participants of the ongoing ImmuneRACE study and from 950 to 1,500 subjects provided by 6 global collaborators. The dataset comprised deeply sampled blood TCRbeta repertoires from subjects exposed to, actively infected with, or recovered from COVID-19. The prospective study material was composed of cDNA or gDNA derived from T cells, B-cell-depleted T cells, or PBMCs. HLA class I and class II types, where available, came from metadata supplied by the sample provider rather than from assay-based typing.

CDR1 and CDR2 are drawn from the germline V gene: KGHSH, LQKENI. From cysteine to phenylalanine, the CDR3 is 15 amino acids long. Here the CDR3 DNA is all that survives: 45 bases in frame from base 1. V ends up 5 bases short and J 8 bases short, with an unmatched junction base count of 11. TCRbeta CDR3 regions were amplified from genomic DNA by means of the immunoSEQ Assay, a bias-controlled multiplex PCR. On the study's bioinformatics: The number of nucleated cells in each sample was estimated from the amplification of reference gene primers within the assay. Sequence reads were collapsed and filtered to measure the absolute abundance of every unique TCRbeta CDR3 rearrangement. For each sample, productive Simpson clonality was calculated as the square root of Simpson's diversity index across productive rearrangements. The clones in this table, taken by TCRdb from immuneACCESS, are in-frame only. Not every clone is retained; where verified, under half of the shortfall comes from an unresolved V gene, and the cause of the rest is unknown. D and trimming come from the DNA, and the V and J calls and clone size come from that table. The table for this sample lists around 150,000 clones; approximately 80% of them were counted only once. The ten largest make up 4.5% to 6% of the sample.

Here is what the overall study found, with its caveats: Clinical and demographic metadata were provided uncurated, with the amount varying by source and participant.

Collaborating institutions collected whole blood in K2EDTA tubes following their own protocols. Collaborator samples were shipped for TCRbeta analysis as frozen whole blood, isolated PBMCs, or DNA extracted from either sample type. Concerning this clone itself: This receptor's antigen is unknown. No much larger clone is present one base from it, and per-base qualities are unavailable.

Rearrangement joined TRBV18 to TRBJ1-5; the junction holds 8 bases that match TRBD1. Material: peripheral blood. This clonotype was sampled from a woman aged 45-59 years with acute or convalescent COVID-19. The DNA is TGTGCCAGCTCAAAAGGACAGGGACTGGAGAAGCCCCAGCATTTT. The translation is CASSKGQGLEKPQHF.